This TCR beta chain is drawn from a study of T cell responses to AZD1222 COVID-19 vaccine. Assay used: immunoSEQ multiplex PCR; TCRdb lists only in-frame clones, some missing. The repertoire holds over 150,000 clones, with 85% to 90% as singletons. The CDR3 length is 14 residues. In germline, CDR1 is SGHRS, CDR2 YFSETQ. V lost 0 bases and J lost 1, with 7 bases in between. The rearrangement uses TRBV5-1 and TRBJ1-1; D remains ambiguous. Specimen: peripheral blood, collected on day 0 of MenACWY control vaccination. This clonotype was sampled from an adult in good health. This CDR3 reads CASSLASSNTEAFF. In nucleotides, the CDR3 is TGCGCCAGCAGCTTGGCCTCGTCGAACACTGAAGCTTTCTTT.